The 29 T cell receptor beta chains reported below all come from one sample, sequenced in a study of T-cell reconstitution after alpha-beta-depleted transplantation in children. Unique molecular identifiers were incorporated during preparation of the TCRbeta library. From the PCR reads, TCRdb called clonotypes with MiXCR, one entry per CDR3 protein. The repertoire holds about 300,000 distinct CDR3 sequences, with about 9.4% as singletons. This sample comprised PBMCs, obtained before TCRalphabeta/CD19-depleted stem cell transplant. The origin of the receptors is a boy in the first two years of life with acute myeloid leukemia, due to receive a stem cell transplant.

This clonotype turned up a few times. J is TRBJ2-5 and V is TRBV11-3; 7 nucleotides agree with TRBD1. The CDR3 has 14 amino acids. V lost 5 bases to trimming and J lost 4 bases; unmatched junction nucleotides: 7. CDR1 is SGHNT and CDR2 is YENEEA in the germline V gene. The CDR3 DNA sequence: TGTGCCAGCAGCAGCGGACAGGCACGAGAGACCCAGTACTTC. Translation gives CASSSGQARETQYF.

This clonotype has at least ten counts. The chain carries TRBV10-3 and TRBJ2-5; D may be TRBD1 or TRBD2 (5 bases each). CDR1 ENHRY and CDR2 SYGVKD come from the germline V gene. The CDR3 sequence is 16 residues long. Trimming removed 6 bases at V and 2 bases at J, with 19 bases between. DNA of the CDR3: TGTGCCATCAGCCGACGTTGGGACGCCGCACAAGAGACCCAGTACTTC. It translates to CAISRRWDAAQETQYF.

The V gene is TRBV27, the J gene TRBJ1-1; 10 bases fit TRBD1. CDR1 is MNHEY, CDR2 SMNVEV, per germline (reference sequence). The CDR3 contains 16 residues. V trimming: 5 bases; J trimming: 3 bases; junction bases outside the gene matches: 9. CDR3: CASSPRLGQGDTEAFF. In DNA, the CDR3 is TGTGCCAGCAGTCCGAGACTCGGACAGGGGGACACTGAAGCTTTCTTT.

This clonotype was observed a handful of times. A much larger clone lies one base from this, so it may be a read error. The V and J genes are TRBV7-9 and TRBJ2-3, with 13 bases identical to TRBD2. The CDR3 covers 15 residues. In germline, CDR1 is SEHNR, CDR2 FQNEAQ (reference sequence). V dropped 3 bases and J dropped 4; count of bases not matched to a gene: 1. CDR3 protein: CASSFTSGRADTQYF. Here the CDR3 DNA reads TGTGCCAGCAGCTTTACTAGCGGGAGGGCAGATACGCAGTATTTT.

This chain connects TRBV30 to TRBJ2-3; TRBD2 matches 7 bases. The V gene end was trimmed by 1 base and the J gene end by 3 bases; junction bases not matched to a gene: 4. The CDR3 extends over 14 amino acids. Per the germline V gene, CDR1 is GTSNPN and CDR2 is SVGIG (reference sequence). The CDR3 loop is CAWSGGGSTDTQYF. CDR3 DNA sequence: TGTGCCTGGAGTGGGGGGGGGAGTACAGATACGCAGTATTTT.

At least ten counts were recorded for this clonotype. V usage is TRBV19 and J usage is TRBJ1-1; D may be TRBD1 (6 bases). The germline V gene encodes CDR1 LNHDA and CDR2 SQIVND (reference sequence). The CDR3 runs to 14 residues. Trimming removed 5 bases from V and 2 bases from J, with 12 bases in between. The CDR3 nucleotides read TGTGCCAGTAGTGGACTAGGGGGAAACACTGAAGCTTTCTTT. The encoded protein is CASSGLGGNTEAFF.

This clonotype was recorded many times. The rearrangement joins TRBV5-1 to TRBJ2-6; D gene ambiguous. This CDR3 has 16 amino acids. The germline V gene encodes CDR1 SGHRS and CDR2 YFSETQ. Trimming cost V 2 bases and J 0 bases, with 9 bases left between them. The CDR3 DNA reads as TGCGCCAGCAGCTTCAATGGCGGCTCTGGGGCCAACGTCCTGACTTTC. Its protein product is CASSFNGGSGANVLTF.

This clonotype was seen at least ten times. The chain couples TRBV24-1 to TRBJ2-3; 9 nucleotides line up with TRBD1. With V trimmed by 9 bases and J by 1 base, 1 base remained unmatched. The CDR3 is made up of 13 amino acids. Germline V gene data show CDR1 as KGHDR and CDR2 as SFDVKD. CDR3 in amino acids: CATRDRGTDTQYF. In nucleotides, the CDR3 is TGTGCCACCCGGGACAGGGGCACAGATACGCAGTATTTT.

Note on this clonotype: A single base separates this from a much larger clone, so it may be a read error. The genes are TRBV7-2 and TRBJ2-2; D is uncertain. The CDR3 contains 15 residues. Germline CDR1 and CDR2: SGHTA and FQGNSA. Deletions cut 6 bases from V and 1 base from J, with 12 bases between. CDR3 residues: CASRFRAGNTGELFF. The CDR3 nucleotides read TGTGCCAGCAGGTTTCGTGCCGGGAACACCGGGGAGCTGTTTTTT.

This clonotype was observed at least ten times. V gene TRBV7-9 combines with J gene TRBJ1-1; no clear D gene. The germline V gene has CDR1 SEHNR and CDR2 FQNEAQ (reference sequence). V lost 5 bases and J 5 bases, leaving 15 bases between the germline ends. CDR3 length: 14 amino acids. CDR3 nucleotide sequence: TGTGCCAGCAGCCCCAGAGCCTGGAGGACTGAAGCTTTCTTT. Translating it yields CASSPRAWRTEAFF.

This clonotype has ten or more counts. The V gene is TRBV5-1, the J gene TRBJ2-2, with a weak D call TRBD2 (6 bases). The CDR3 has 15 amino acids. Germline V gene sequence: CDR1 SGHRS, CDR2 YFSETQ. The V end lost 2 bases, the J end lost 3 bases, and 11 bases lay between the germline ends. CDR3 sequence: CASSLRGDDTGELFF. The CDR3 DNA reads TGCGCCAGCAGCTTACGCGGGGACGACACCGGGGAGCTGTTTTTT.

This clonotype was counted a few times. The chain is built from TRBV5-1 and TRBJ2-5, with TRBD2 as a possible D gene (7 bases). Trimming took 4 bases from V and 7 from J, leaving 14 bases between them. This CDR3 contains 13 residues. In germline, CDR1 is SGHRS, CDR2 YFSETQ. The DNA for the CDR3 is TGCGCCAGCAGCCGGGGGGCCCGGGCGACCCAGTACTTC. Protein product: CASSRGARATQYF.

This clonotype was counted ten times or more. The V gene is TRBV7-9, the J gene TRBJ2-2; 9 bases match TRBD2. The CDR3 is 16 residues long. Germline CDR1 reads SEHNR; CDR2 reads FQNEAQ (reference sequence). V lost 4 bases to trimming and J lost 1 base; unmatched junction nucleotides: 4. DNA for the CDR3: TGTGCCAGCAGCTCGATGACTAGCGGGAACACCGGGGAGCTGTTTTTT. Translating it yields CASSSMTSGNTGELFF.

This clonotype was counted at least ten times. This chain joins TRBV12-5 and TRBJ2-1; no firm D call. Trimming stripped 5 bases from V and 6 bases from J, with 11 bases between. The germline V gene has CDR1 LGHNT and CDR2 FRNRAP. This CDR3 is 13 amino acids long. In nucleotides, the CDR3 is TGTGCTAGTGGTCCCCTATTGGGCAATGAGCAGTTCTTC. Its protein is CASGPLLGNEQFF. The whole variable domain, filled in from reference TRBV12-5 and TRBJ2-1, reads DARVTQTPRHKVTEMGQEVTMRCQPILGHNTVFWYRQTMMQGLELLAYFRNRAPLDDSGMPKDRFSAEMPDATLATLKIQPSEPRDSAVYFCASGPLLGNEQFFGPGTRLTVL.

This clonotype was picked up many times. The chain combines TRBV7-2 with TRBJ1-5; perhaps TRBD1 as D (6 bases). Germline CDR1 reads SGHTA; CDR2 reads FQGNSA. The CDR3 contains 14 residues. Trimming took off 1 base at V and 6 bases at J, with 10 bases between the two ends. DNA for the CDR3: TGTGCCAGCAGCTTAGAACAGGGACGTCAGCCCCAGCATTTT. Its protein product is CASSLEQGRQPQHF.

The V and J genes are TRBV20-1 and TRBJ1-6; 7 bases line up with TRBD1. V lost 0 bases to trimming and J lost 4 bases; unmatched junction nucleotides: 3. Germline CDR1 DFQATT, CDR2 SNEGSKA (reference sequence). This CDR3 has 15 residues. The CDR3 DNA reads as TGCAGTGCTAGAGATTTGGGACAGTATAATTCACCCCTCCACTTT. It is translated as CSARDLGQYNSPLHF.

In its sample, this clonotype was seen a few times. The chain links TRBV5-1 to TRBJ1-3; possible D gene TRBD1, 5 bases. There are 16 residues in the CDR3. V lost 0 bases and J 0 bases, leaving 10 bases between the germline ends. Germline CDR1 reads SGHRS; CDR2 reads YFSETQ. CDR3 coding DNA: TGCGCCAGCAGCTTGGGACAGTTCCTCTCTGGAAACACCATATATTTT. Amino acid sequence: CASSLGQFLSGNTIYF. Drawing the rest from reference TRBV5-1 and TRBJ1-3, the complete variable domain is KAGVTQTPRYLIKTRGQQVTLSCSPISGHRSVSWYQQTPGQGLQFLFEYFSETQRNKGNFPGRFSGRQFSNSRSEMNVSTLELGDSALYLCASSLGQFLSGNTIYFGEGSWLTVV.

The gene calls are TRBV18 and TRBJ2-1; TRBD2 aligns across 9 bases. Germline V CDR1 and CDR2: KGHSH, LQKENI. CDR3 length: 15 residues. The trim removed 4 bases at V and 7 bases at J, leaving 8 bases unmatched. The CDR3 region has the DNA TGTGCCAGCTCACGGAATAGCGGGAGTCGGAATGAGCAGTTCTTC. Residues: CASSRNSGSRNEQFF.

This clonotype has just a few counts. The genes are TRBV27 and TRBJ2-5, with no clear D. The V gene lost 8 bases and the J gene lost 0 bases, with 7 bases spanning the gap. This CDR3 contains 12 residues. Per germline, CDR1 MNHEY and CDR2 SMNVEV (reference sequence). CDR3 DNA sequence: TGTGCCAGCGGAGTGTACCAAGAGACCCAGTACTTC. Translated: CASGVYQETQYF.

On this clonotype itself: A much more abundant neighbour one base away suggests this may be a read error. The chain combines TRBV20-1 with TRBJ2-1, with 7 nucleotides matching TRBD2. The CDR3 extends over 14 amino acids. V lost 5 bases to trimming and J lost 0 bases; unmatched junction nucleotides: 4. CDR1 DFQATT and CDR2 SNEGSKA come from the germline V gene (reference sequence). The CDR3 protein is CSAGRGSSYNEQFF. CDR3 DNA sequence: TGCAGTGCTGGGCGGGGGAGCTCCTACAATGAGCAGTTCTTC.

With regard to this clonotype: A much bigger clone sits one base away, suggesting this may be a read error. The rearrangement joins TRBV5-1 to TRBJ2-7; 11 bases fit TRBD2. CDR1 and CDR2 (germline): SGHRS, YFSETQ. The CDR3 loop spans 15 amino acids. CDR3 sequence reads: CARSLLAGAKNEQYF. As DNA, the CDR3 is TGCGCCAGAAGCTTACTAGCGGGAGCTAAGAACGAGCAGTACTTC.

This clonotype was counted between two and nine times. The chain is built from TRBV11-3 and TRBJ2-7; 9 bases match TRBD2. The CDR3 is made up of 15 amino acids. CDR1 is SGHNT and CDR2 is YENEEA in the germline V gene. With 10 bases clipped from V and 4 bases from J, the junction kept 14 bases outside the gene matches. Here the CDR3 DNA reads TGTGCCACCTCCTCCGGGACTAGCCCTTCTTACGAGCAGTACTTC. As protein: CATSSGTSPSYEQYF.

The sample holds many counts of this clonotype. The CDR3 nucleotides are TGTGCCAGCAGCTCGCGGGGCCCGGAGGCCGGGGAGCTGTTTTTT. Its protein is CASSSRGPEAGELFF. V is TRBV7-3 and J is TRBJ2-2; a weak D match, TRBD2 (6 bases). The CDR3 is 15 residues long. V was pared by 4 bases and J by 6 bases, with 15 bases between. Germline V gene data show CDR1 as SGHTA and CDR2 as FQGTGA.

The V and J genes are TRBV7-9 and TRBJ2-7, with D possibly being TRBD1 or TRBD2 (5 bases each). Germline V gene lookup returns CDR1 SEHNR and CDR2 FQNEAQ (reference sequence). V gave up 10 bases and J gave up 4 bases, with 14 bases separating them. The CDR3 loop spans 12 amino acids. CDR3 DNA sequence: TGTGCCATTGGGGGAAACCCTTACGAGCAGTACTTC. It is translated as CAIGGNPYEQYF.

This clonotype was detected ten times or more. This chain connects TRBV4-1 to TRBJ2-1; TRBD1 matches 7 bases. Germline CDR1 is MGHRA and CDR2 is YSYEKL. J gave up 3 bases and V 3 bases, and 5 bases lay outside the gene matches. The CDR3 is made up of 15 amino acids. CDR3 in amino acids: CASSQEGGYYNEQFF. Here the CDR3 DNA reads TGCGCCAGCAGCCAGGAAGGGGGCTACTACAATGAGCAGTTCTTC.

The chain joins TRBV30 to TRBJ2-7; 9 nucleotides line up with TRBD1. This CDR3 contains 14 residues. V shed 0 bases, J shed 2 bases, and the junction held 2 bases outside the gene matches. Germline assignment: CDR1 GTSNPN and CDR2 SVGIG (reference sequence). CDR3: CAWSVGQGPYEQYF. CDR3 sequence (DNA): TGTGCCTGGAGTGTGGGACAGGGTCCCTACGAGCAGTACTTC.

This sequence joins TRBV11-2 and TRBJ2-7; D might be TRBD1 (5 bases). CDR1 and CDR2 from the germline V gene are SGHAT and FQNNGV. V gave up 1 base and J gave up 3 bases, with 22 bases separating them. The CDR3 runs 18 residues. CDR3 amino acids: CASSLVSMAGKFVYEQYF. The CDR3 bases are TGTGCCAGCAGCTTAGTTTCTATGGCAGGGAAGTTCGTCTACGAGCAGTACTTC. Full variable domain (missing parts from reference TRBV11-2 and TRBJ2-7): EAGVAQSPRYKIIEKRQSVAFWCNPISGHATLYWYQQILGQGPKLLIQFQNNGVVDDSQLPKDRFSAERLKGVDSTLKIQPAKLEDSAVYLCASSLVSMAGKFVYEQYFGPGTRLTVT.

In this sample, this clonotype turned up many times. The rearrangement joins TRBV5-6 to TRBJ1-4; 8 bases map to TRBD1. The CDR3 spans 16 residues. The germline CDR1 and CDR2 sequences are SGHDT and YYEEEE. With V trimmed by 4 bases and J by 1 base, 6 bases remained unmatched. The CDR3 spells CASSGTGGITNEKLFF. As DNA, the CDR3 is TGTGCCAGCAGCGGCACAGGGGGGATAACTAATGAAAAACTGTTTTTT.

This clonotype has ten or more counts. The chain uses TRBV27 and TRBJ1-6; 10 positions match TRBD1. Germline V gene sequence: CDR1 MNHEY, CDR2 SMNVEV (reference sequence). J was trimmed by 2 bases and V by 6 bases; bases with no gene match: 13. The length of the CDR3 is 19 residues. In nucleotides, the CDR3 is TGTGCCAGCAGGACAGACCGGTGGGACAGGGGACCCTATAATTCACCCCTCCACTTT. This gives the protein CASRTDRWDRGPYNSPLHF.